These 15 T cell receptor beta chains share one sample of origin, sequenced in a study of cytomegalovirus exposure and HLA in healthy donors. Method: immunoSEQ multiplex PCR; TCRdb's copy keeps in-frame clones and lacks some. The profile shows 100,000 to 150,000 clones, more than 75% of them singletons. The specimen sequenced was PBMCs. These receptors originate from a man aged 18-30 years in good health and CMV-seronegative.

Only one count was recorded for this clone. The chain joins TRBV7-9 to TRBJ2-3, with 9 bases aligning to TRBD2. The CDR3 sequence is 16 residues long. Per germline, CDR1 SEHNR and CDR2 FQNEAQ (reference sequence). After removal of 6 bases from V and 4 bases from J, the junction contained 11 bases not matched to a gene. As DNA, the CDR3 is TGTGCCAGCAGTCCTATAGCGGGAGAGGAAGCAGATACGCAGTATTTT. Its translation: CASSPIAGEEADTQYF.

The chain employs TRBV14 and TRBJ2-7; 7 bases match TRBD2. The CDR3 contains 16 residues. CDR1 is SGHDN and CDR2 is FVKESK in the germline V gene. V dropped 4 bases and J dropped 1; count of bases not matched to a gene: 10. The CDR3 spells CASSPTGTTKSYEQYF. Here the CDR3 DNA reads TGTGCCAGCAGCCCCACCGGGACTACTAAGTCCTACGAGCAGTACTTC.

V gene TRBV6-1 combines with J gene TRBJ1-1, with D perhaps TRBD1 (5 bases). The germline CDR1 and CDR2 sequences are MNHNS and SASEGT. This CDR3 comprises 16 residues. The V and J ends lost 2 bases and 4 bases respectively, with 17 bases between them. CDR3 DNA sequence: TGTGCCAGCAGTGAAAGGAGGGGCGCAACGGCCACTGAAGCTTTCTTT. Translation: CASSERRGATATEAFF.

The rearrangement uses TRBV25-1 and TRBJ2-5; TRBD1 matches at 9 bases. V shed 4 bases and J 1 base; nucleotides not matched to a gene: 4. Per germline, CDR1 MGHDK and CDR2 SYGVNS. This CDR3 has 15 amino acids. This CDR3 is CASSVQDRGQETQYF. DNA of the CDR3: TGTGCCAGCAGTGTTCAGGACAGGGGCCAAGAGACCCAGTACTTC. The full variable domain, completed using reference TRBV25-1 and TRBJ2-5, is EADIYQTPRYLVIGTGKKITLECSQTMGHDKMYWYQQDPGMELHLIHYSYGVNSTEKGDLSSESTVSRIRTEHFPLTLESARPSHTSQYLCASSVQDRGQETQYFGPGTRLLVL.

The chain uses TRBV7-9 and TRBJ1-2; a weak D match, TRBD1 (6 bases). Germline lookup yields CDR1 SEHNR and CDR2 FQNEAQ (reference sequence). CDR3 length: 14 residues. With 2 bases removed from V and 0 bases from J, the gap between germline ends came to 7 bases. As DNA, the CDR3 is TGTGCCAGCAGCTTATCAGGGGCTAACTATGGCTACACCTTC. Amino acid sequence: CASSLSGANYGYTF. The complete variable domain, with remaining parts taken from reference TRBV7-9 and TRBJ1-2, reads DTGVSQNPRHKITKRGQNVTFRCDPISEHNRLYWYRQTLGQGPEFLTYFQNEAQLEKSRLLSDRFSAERPKGSFSTLEIQRTEQGDSAMYLCASSLSGANYGYTFGSGTRLTVV.

The V call is TRBV6-5, the J call TRBJ2-7, with D maybe TRBD2 (6 bases). Germline-derived CDR1 and CDR2 are MNHEY and SVGAGI. V was cut by 5 bases and J by 3 bases, with 17 bases left in between. The CDR3 length is 15 residues. The CDR3 spells CASSPAGLGDYEQYF. CDR3 sequence (DNA): TGTGCCAGCAGTCCCGCGGGGTTGGGGGACTACGAGCAGTACTTC.

The chain joins TRBV7-9 to TRBJ1-5; D possibly corresponds to TRBD1 (5 bases). This CDR3 is built from 11 residues. Trimming took off 5 bases at V and 10 bases at J, with 9 bases between the two ends. Germline V gene lookup returns CDR1 SEHNR and CDR2 FQNEAQ (reference sequence). Here the CDR3 DNA reads TGTGCCAGCAGCACCGGGGGACCCCAGCATTTT. It encodes CASSTGGPQHF.

This rearrangement joins TRBV2 to TRBJ1-1; tentative D call: TRBD1 (6 bases). The CDR3 is 14 amino acids. Deletions cut 7 bases from V and 4 bases from J, with 16 bases between. The germline gives CDR1 SNHLY, CDR2 FYNNEI. The CDR3 DNA reads TGTGCCAGCAAGATCAGGGGAGCGAGCACTGAAGCTTTCTTT. It yields the protein CASKIRGASTEAFF.

This chain uses TRBV5-6 with TRBJ1-2; 7 bases align to TRBD1. The germline V gene has CDR1 SGHDT and CDR2 YYEEEE. This CDR3 has 13 residues. The J segment lost 8 bases and the V segment lost 0 bases, leaving 4 bases of the junction unmatched. The CDR3 loop reads CASSLAGGIGYTF. The CDR3 bases are TGTGCCAGCAGCTTGGCAGGGGGAATAGGCTACACCTTC.

The gene calls are TRBV7-8 and TRBJ1-1; 8 bases fit TRBD1. This CDR3 is 15 amino acids long. CDR1 is SGHVS and CDR2 is FQNEAQ in the germline V gene. The junction had 10 bases not matched to a gene; V was cut back by 5 bases and J by 5 bases. In DNA, the CDR3 is TGTGCCAGCAGCCCTAGGACAGGGTTCGGGACTGAAGCTTTCTTT. Its protein is CASSPRTGFGTEAFF.

The J gene is TRBJ2-2, the V gene TRBV10-3; unclear D gene. With 3 bases removed from V and 0 bases from J, the gap between germline ends came to 5 bases. CDR3 size: 14 residues. Germline V gives CDR1 ENHRY, CDR2 SYGVKD. This chain's CDR3 is CAISDRANTGELFF. Here the CDR3 DNA reads TGTGCCATCAGTGATCGGGCGAACACCGGGGAGCTGTTTTTT.

This clone has just a few counts. The chain combines TRBV30 with TRBJ1-2; D might be TRBD1 (6 bases). The CDR3 consists of 15 residues. Trimming removed 0 bases from V and 8 bases from J, with 19 bases in between. CDR1 GTSNPN and CDR2 SVGIG come from the germline V gene (reference sequence). CDR3 residues: CAWSVTAGDPGGYTF. CDR3 bases: TGTGCCTGGAGTGTAACTGCAGGGGACCCAGGGGGCTACACCTTC. Based on the CDR3 plus reference TRBV30 and TRBJ1-2, the full variable domain is SQTIHQWPATLVQPVGSPLSLECTVEGTSNPNLYWYRQAAGRGLQLLFYSVGIGQISSEVPQNLSASRPQDRQFILSSKKLLLSDSGFYLCAWSVTAGDPGGYTFGSGTRLTVV.

V gene TRBV18 combines with J gene TRBJ2-7, with 11 bases lining up with TRBD2. J gave up 3 bases and V 4 bases, and 5 bases lay outside the gene matches. The CDR3 loop spans 15 amino acids. Germline loops: CDR1 KGHSH, CDR2 LQKENI. The CDR3 DNA reads as TGTGCCAGCTCACAACTAGCGGGAGTCAGCTACGAGCAGTACTTC. It specifies CASSQLAGVSYEQYF. The variable domain in full, completed from reference TRBV18 and TRBJ2-7, reads NAGVMQNPRHLVRRRGQEARLRCSPMKGHSHVYWYRQLPEEGLKFMVYLQKENIIDESGMPKERFSAEFPKEGPSILRIQQVVRGDSAAYFCASSQLAGVSYEQYFGPGTRLTVT.

V is TRBV10-3 and J is TRBJ1-1, with a tentative D call TRBD1 (6 bases). CDR1 and CDR2 (germline): ENHRY, SYGVKD. V shed 10 bases and J shed 1 base, with 13 bases lying between them. This CDR3 is built from 13 residues. CDR3 bases: TGTGCCACCCAGGGGCAGTCGAACACTGAAGCTTTCTTT. Protein sequence: CATQGQSNTEAFF.

This clone has only one observation. This rearrangement joins TRBV11-2 to TRBJ2-7; TRBD2 is a possible D gene (5 bases). Germline values: CDR1 SGHAT, CDR2 FQNNGV. V was pared by 5 bases and J by 3 bases, with 8 bases between. This CDR3 is built from 12 residues. In DNA form, the CDR3 reads TGTGCCAGCAGCCCGGACTTCTACGAGCAGTACTTC. Protein product: CASSPDFYEQYF.